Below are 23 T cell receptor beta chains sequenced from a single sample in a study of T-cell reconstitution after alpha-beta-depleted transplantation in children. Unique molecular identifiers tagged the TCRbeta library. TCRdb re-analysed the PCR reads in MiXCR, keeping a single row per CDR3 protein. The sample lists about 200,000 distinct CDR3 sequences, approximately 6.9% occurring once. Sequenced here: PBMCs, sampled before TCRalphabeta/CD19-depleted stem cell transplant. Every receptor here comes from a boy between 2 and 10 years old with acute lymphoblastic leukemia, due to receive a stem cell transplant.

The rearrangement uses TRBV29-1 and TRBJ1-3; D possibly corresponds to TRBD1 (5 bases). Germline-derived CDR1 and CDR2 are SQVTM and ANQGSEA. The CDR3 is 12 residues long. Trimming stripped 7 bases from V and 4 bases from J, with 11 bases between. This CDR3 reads CSGGTSGNTIYF. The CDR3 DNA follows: TGCAGCGGGGGGACTTCGGGAAACACCATATATTTT.

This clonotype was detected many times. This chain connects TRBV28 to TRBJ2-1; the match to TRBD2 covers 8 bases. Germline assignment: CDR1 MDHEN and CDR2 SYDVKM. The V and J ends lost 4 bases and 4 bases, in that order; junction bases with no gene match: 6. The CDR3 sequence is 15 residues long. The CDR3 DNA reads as TGTGCCAGCAGTTCCCCGGGGGGGCCTTACAATGAGCAGTTCTTC. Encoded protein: CASSSPGGPYNEQFF.

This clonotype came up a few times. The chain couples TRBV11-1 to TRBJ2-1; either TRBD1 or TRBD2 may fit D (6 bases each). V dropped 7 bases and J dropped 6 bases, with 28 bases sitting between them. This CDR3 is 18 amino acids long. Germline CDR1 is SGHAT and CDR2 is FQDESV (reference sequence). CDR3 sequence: CASTSPLSAGQALNEQFF. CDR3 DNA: TGTGCCAGCACCTCACCCCTCTCGGCGGGACAAGCCCTCAATGAGCAGTTCTTC.

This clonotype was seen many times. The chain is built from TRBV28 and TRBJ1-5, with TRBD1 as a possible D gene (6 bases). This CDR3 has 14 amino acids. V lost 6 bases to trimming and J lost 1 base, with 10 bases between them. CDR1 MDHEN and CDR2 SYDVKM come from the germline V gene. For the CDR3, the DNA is TGTGCCAGCAGGACAGGCTCGAGCAATCAGCCCCAGCATTTT. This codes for CASRTGSSNQPQHF. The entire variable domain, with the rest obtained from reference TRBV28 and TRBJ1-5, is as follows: DVKVTQSSRYLVKRTGEKVFLECVQDMDHENMFWYRQDPGLGLRLIYFSYDVKMKEKGDIPEGYSVSREKKERFSLILESASTNQTSMYLCASRTGSSNQPQHFGDGTRLSIL.

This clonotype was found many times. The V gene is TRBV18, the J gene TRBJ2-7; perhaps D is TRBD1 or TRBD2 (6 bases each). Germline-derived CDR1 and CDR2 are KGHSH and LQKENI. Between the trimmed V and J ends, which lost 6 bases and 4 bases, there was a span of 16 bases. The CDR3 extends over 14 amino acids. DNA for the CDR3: TGTGCCAGCTCCCTAGTGGAGGGGGAATACGAGCAGTACTTC. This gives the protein CASSLVEGEYEQYF. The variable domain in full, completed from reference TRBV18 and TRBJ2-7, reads NAGVMQNPRHLVRRRGQEARLRCSPMKGHSHVYWYRQLPEEGLKFMVYLQKENIIDESGMPKERFSAEFPKEGPSILRIQQVVRGDSAAYFCASSLVEGEYEQYFGPGTRLTVT.

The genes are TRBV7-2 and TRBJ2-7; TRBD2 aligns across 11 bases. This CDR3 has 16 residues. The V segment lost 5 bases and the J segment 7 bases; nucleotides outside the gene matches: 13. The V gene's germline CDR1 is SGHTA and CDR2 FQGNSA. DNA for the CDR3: TGTGCCAGCAGCCCCGAACTAGCGGGAGCTTCGGGAGAGCAGTACTTC. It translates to CASSPELAGASGEQYF.

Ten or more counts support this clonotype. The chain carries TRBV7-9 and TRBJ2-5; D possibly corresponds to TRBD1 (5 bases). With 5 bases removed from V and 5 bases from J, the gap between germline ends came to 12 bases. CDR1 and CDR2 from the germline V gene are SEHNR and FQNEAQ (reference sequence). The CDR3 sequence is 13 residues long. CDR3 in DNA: TGTGCCAGCAGCCATCGACAGATGGAGACCCAGTACTTC. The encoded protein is CASSHRQMETQYF.

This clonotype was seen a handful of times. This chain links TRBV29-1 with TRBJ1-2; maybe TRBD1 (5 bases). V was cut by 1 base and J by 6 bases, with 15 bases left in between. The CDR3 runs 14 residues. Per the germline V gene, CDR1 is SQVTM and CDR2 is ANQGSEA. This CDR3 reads CSVEGWWGNDGYTF. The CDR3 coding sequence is TGCAGCGTTGAAGGGTGGTGGGGGAACGATGGCTACACCTTC.

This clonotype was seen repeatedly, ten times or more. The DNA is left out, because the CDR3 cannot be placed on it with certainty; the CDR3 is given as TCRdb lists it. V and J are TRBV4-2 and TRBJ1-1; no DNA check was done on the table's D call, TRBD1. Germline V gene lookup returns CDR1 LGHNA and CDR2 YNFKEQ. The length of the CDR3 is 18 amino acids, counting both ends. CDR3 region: CASSLRARDPSSNTEAFF.

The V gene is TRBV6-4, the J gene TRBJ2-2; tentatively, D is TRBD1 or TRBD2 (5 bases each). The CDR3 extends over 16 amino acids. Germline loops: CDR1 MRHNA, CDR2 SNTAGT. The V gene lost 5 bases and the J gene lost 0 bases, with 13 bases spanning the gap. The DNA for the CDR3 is TGTGCCAGCAGTCGAAGGGGAGATACGAACACCGGGGAGCTGTTTTTT. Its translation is CASSRRGDTNTGELFF.

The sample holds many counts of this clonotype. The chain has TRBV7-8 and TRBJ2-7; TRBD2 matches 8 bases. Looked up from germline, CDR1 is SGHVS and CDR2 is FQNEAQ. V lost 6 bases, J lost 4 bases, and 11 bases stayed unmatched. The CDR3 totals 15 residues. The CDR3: CASRESGSPTYEQYF. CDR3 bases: TGTGCCAGCAGAGAGAGCGGGAGTCCCACTTACGAGCAGTACTTC.

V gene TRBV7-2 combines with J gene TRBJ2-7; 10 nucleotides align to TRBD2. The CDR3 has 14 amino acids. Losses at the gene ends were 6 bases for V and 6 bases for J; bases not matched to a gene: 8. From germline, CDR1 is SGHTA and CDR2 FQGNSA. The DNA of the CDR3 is TGTGCCAGCAGTTCCCGACTAGCGGGTGGCGAGCAGTACTTC. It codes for CASSSRLAGGEQYF.

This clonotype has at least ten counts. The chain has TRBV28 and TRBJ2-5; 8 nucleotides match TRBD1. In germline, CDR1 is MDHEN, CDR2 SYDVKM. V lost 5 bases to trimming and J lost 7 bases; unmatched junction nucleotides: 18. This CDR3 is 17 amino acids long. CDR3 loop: CASSPLQGGDQWGTQYF. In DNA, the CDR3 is TGTGCCAGCAGTCCCCTACAGGGGGGAGATCAATGGGGGACCCAGTACTTC.

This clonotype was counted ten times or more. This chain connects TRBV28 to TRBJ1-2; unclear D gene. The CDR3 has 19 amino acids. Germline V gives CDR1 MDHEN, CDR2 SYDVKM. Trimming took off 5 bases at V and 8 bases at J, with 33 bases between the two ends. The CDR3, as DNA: TGTGCCAGCAGTGGTGGACTAATTGTCACCGGGTTAGACCCTAACGGCTACACCTTC. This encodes CASSGGLIVTGLDPNGYTF.

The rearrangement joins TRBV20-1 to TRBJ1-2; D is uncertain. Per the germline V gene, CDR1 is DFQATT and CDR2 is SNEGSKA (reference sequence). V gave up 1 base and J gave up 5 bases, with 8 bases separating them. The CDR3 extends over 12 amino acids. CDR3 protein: CSARGGGYGYTF. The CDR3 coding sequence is TGCAGTGCTAGAGGGGGAGGGTATGGCTACACCTTC.

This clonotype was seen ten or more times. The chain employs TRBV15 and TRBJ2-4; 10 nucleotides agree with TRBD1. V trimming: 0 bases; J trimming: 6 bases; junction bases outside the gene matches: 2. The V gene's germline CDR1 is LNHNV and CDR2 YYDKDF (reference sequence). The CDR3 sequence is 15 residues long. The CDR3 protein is CATSRETGGLNIQYF. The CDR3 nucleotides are TGTGCCACCAGCAGAGAGACAGGGGGCTTAAACATTCAGTACTTC.

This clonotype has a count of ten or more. As DNA, the CDR3 is TGTGCCAGCAGTCCAGGACAGCTTTACGAGCAGTACTTC. Translating it yields CASSPGQLYEQYF. The chain couples TRBV6-2 or TRBV6-3 to TRBJ2-7, with D perhaps TRBD1 (6 bases). V dropped 5 bases and J dropped 4 bases, with 12 bases sitting between them. In germline, CDR1 is MNHEY, CDR2 SVGEGT. The CDR3 covers 13 residues.

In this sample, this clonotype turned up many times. The CDR3 DNA reads TGCGCCAGCAGCTTACCCGAAAGGCTCAGCCGGGAGACCCAGTACTTC. It yields the protein CASSLPERLSRETQYF. This chain connects TRBV5-1 to TRBJ2-5; no reliable D call. The germline V gene encodes CDR1 SGHRS and CDR2 YFSETQ. The V end lost 2 bases, the J end lost 5 bases, and 19 bases lay between the germline ends. This CDR3 is built from 16 residues.

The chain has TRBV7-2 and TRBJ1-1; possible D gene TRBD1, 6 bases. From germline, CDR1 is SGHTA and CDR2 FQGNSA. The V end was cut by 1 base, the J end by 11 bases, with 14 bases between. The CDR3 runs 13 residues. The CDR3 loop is CASSLDAGARAFF. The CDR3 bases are TGTGCCAGCAGCTTAGACGCGGGGGCGCGGGCTTTCTTT.

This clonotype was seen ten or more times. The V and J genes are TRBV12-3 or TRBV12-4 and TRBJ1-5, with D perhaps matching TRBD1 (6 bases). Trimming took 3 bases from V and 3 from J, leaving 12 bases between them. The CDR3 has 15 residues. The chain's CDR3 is CASSLMGHYNQPQHF. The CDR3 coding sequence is TGTGCCAGCAGTTTGATGGGACATTACAATCAGCCCCAGCATTTT.

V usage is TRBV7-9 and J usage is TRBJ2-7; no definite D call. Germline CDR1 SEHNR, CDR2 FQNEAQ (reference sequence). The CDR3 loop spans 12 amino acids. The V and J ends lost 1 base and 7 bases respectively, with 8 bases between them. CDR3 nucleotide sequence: TGTGCCAGCAGCTTAGATGGGGTGGAGCAGTACTTC. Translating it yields CASSLDGVEQYF.

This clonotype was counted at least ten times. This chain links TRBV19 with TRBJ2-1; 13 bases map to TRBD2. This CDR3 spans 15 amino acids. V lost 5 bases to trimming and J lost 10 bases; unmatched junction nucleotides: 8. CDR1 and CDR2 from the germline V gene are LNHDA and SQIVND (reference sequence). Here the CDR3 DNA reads TGTGCCAGTAGTCCAACAGGACTAGCGGGAGAGGAGCAGTTCTTC. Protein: CASSPTGLAGEEQFF.

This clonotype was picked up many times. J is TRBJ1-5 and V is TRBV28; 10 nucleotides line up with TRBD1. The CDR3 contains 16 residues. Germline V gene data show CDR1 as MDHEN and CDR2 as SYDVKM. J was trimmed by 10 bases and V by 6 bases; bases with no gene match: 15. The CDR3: CASSQNRGTGASPQHF. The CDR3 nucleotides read TGTGCCAGCAGCCAGAATCGGGGGACAGGGGCGTCCCCCCAGCATTTT.